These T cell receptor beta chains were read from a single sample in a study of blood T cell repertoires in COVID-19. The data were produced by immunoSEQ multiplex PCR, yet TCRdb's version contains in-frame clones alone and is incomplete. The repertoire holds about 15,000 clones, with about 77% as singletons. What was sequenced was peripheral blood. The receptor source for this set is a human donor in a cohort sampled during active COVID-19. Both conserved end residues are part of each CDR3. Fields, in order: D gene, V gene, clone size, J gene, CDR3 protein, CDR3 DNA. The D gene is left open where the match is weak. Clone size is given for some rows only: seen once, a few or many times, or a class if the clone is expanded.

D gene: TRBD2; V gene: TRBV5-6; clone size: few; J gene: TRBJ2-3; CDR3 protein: CASSLSGGGDTQYF; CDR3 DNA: TGTGCCAGCAGCTTGTCGGGAGGGGGAGATACGCAGTATTTT
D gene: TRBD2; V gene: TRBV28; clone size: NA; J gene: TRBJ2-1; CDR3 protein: CASRPSSGRADEQFF; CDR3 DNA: TGTGCCAGCAGGCCCTCTAGCGGGAGGGCCGATGAGCAGTTCTTC
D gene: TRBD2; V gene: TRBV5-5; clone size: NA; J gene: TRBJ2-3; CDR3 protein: CASSQTSGRATDTQYF; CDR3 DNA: TGTGCCAGCAGCCAGACTAGCGGGAGAGCTACAGATACGCAGTATTTT
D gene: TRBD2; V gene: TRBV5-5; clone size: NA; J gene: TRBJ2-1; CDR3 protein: CASSYGLAGAYNEQFF; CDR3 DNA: TGTGCCAGCAGCTACGGACTAGCGGGAGCCTACAATGAGCAGTTCTTC
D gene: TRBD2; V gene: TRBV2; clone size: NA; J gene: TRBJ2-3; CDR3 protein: CASSEAARGWGTDTQYF; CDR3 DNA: TGTGCCAGCAGTGAAGCGGCGCGGGGGTGGGGCACAGATACGCAGTATTTT
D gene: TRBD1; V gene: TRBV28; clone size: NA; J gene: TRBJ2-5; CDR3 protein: CASNARDRQETQYF; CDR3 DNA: TGTGCCAGCAACGCCCGGGACAGGCAAGAGACCCAGTACTTC
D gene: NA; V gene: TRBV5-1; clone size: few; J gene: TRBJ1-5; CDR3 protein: CASSLAPDQPQHF; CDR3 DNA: TGCGCCAGCAGCTTGGCCCCAGATCAGCCCCAGCATTTT
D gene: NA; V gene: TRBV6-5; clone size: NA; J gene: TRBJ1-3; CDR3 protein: CASSLRWSSGNTIYF; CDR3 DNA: TGTGCCAGCAGTTTGCGTTGGAGCTCTGGAAACACCATATATTTT
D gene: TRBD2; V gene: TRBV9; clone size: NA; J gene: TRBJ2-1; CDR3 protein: CASSAGTSGVYNEQFF; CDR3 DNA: TGTGCCAGCAGCGCGGGGACTAGCGGGGTGTACAATGAGCAGTTCTTC
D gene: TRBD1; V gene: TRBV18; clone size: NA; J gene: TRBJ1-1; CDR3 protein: CASSPRQGATTEAFF; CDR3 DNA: TGTGCCAGCTCACCACGACAGGGGGCGACCACTGAAGCTTTCTTT
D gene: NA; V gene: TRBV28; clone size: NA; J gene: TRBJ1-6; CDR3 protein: CASSGGGGPTLGLHF; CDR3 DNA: TGTGCCAGCAGTGGGGGCGGGGGGCCAACACTCGGCCTCCACTTT
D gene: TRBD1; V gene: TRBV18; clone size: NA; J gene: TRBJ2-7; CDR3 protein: CASSQDRMGYEQYF; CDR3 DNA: TGTGCCAGCTCCCAGGACAGGATGGGCTACGAGCAGTACTTC
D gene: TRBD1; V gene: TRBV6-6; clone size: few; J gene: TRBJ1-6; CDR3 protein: CASSYSGGNSPLHF; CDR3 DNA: TGTGCCAGCAGTTACTCAGGGGGCAATTCACCCCTCCACTTT
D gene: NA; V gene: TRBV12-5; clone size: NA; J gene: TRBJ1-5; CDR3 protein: CASGLGGVDQPQHF; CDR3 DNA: TGTGCTAGTGGTTTGGGGGGGGTGGATCAGCCCCAGCATTTT
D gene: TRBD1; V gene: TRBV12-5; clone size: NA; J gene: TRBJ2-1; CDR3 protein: CASGLVQGQGYNEQFF; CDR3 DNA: TGTGCTAGTGGTTTGGTACAGGGACAGGGCTACAATGAGCAGTTCTTC
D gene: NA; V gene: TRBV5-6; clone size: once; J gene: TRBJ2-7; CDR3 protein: CASSLGLGRPHIMSYEQYF; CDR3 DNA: TGTGCCAGCAGCTTGGGTCTGGGCAGGCCCCACATCATGTCCTACGAGCAGTACTTC
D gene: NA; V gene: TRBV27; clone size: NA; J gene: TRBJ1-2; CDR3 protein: CATHEMFYGYTF; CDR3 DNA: TGTGCCACCCACGAGATGTTCTATGGCTACACCTTC
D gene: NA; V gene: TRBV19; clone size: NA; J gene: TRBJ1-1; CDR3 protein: CASSALDRPGEAFF; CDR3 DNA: TGTGCCAGTAGCGCCCTAGACAGACCAGGTGAAGCTTTCTTT
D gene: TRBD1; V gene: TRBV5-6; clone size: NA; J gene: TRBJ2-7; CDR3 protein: CASSMELGTGTYEQYF; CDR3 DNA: TGTGCCAGCAGCATGGAACTGGGGACAGGGACCTACGAGCAGTACTTC
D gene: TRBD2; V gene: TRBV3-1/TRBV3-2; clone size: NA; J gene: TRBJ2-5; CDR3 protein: CASSQGPAGEKTQYF; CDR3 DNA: TGTGCCAGCAGCCAAGGGCCAGCGGGGGAAAAGACCCAGTACTTC
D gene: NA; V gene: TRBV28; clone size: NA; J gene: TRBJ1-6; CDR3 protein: CASIATGGDSPLHF; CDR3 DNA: TGTGCCAGCATCGCGACCGGGGGAGATTCACCCCTCCACTTT
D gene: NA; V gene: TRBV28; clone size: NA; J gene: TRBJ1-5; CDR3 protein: CASSLVPGGQPQHF; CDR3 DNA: TGTGCCAGCAGTTTAGTCCCCGGTGGTCAGCCCCAGCATTTT
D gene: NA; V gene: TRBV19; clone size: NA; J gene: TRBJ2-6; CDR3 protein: CASSTGHRGANVLTF; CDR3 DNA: TGTGCCAGTAGTACGGGACACCGGGGGGCCAACGTCCTGACTTTC
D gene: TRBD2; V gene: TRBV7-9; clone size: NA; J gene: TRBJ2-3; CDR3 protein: CASSFGTSGGVMDTQYF; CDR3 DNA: TGTGCCAGCAGCTTTGGGACTAGCGGGGGGGTAATGGATACGCAGTATTTT
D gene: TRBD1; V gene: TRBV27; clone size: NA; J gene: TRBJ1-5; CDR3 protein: CASRPRGGQGIQPQHF; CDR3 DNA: TGTGCCAGCAGACCAAGAGGTGGACAGGGAATTCAGCCCCAGCATTTT
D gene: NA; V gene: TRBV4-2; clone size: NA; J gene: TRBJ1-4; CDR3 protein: CASSQEVRGAGDEKLFF; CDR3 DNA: TGTGCCAGCAGCCAAGAGGTTCGGGGGGCTGGGGATGAAAAACTGTTTTTT
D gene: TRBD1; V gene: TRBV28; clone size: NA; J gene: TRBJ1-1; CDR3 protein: CASIGTGNTEAFF; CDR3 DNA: TGTGCCAGCATCGGGACAGGGAACACTGAAGCTTTCTTT
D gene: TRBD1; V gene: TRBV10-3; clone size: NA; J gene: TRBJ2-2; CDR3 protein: CAIKGQGDTGELFF; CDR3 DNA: TGTGCCATCAAGGGACAGGGGGACACCGGGGAGCTGTTTTTT
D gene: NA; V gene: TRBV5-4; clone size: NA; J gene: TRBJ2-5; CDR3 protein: CASSLAGSGQETQYF; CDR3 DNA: TGTGCCAGCAGCTTGGCAGGGTCGGGCCAAGAGACCCAGTACTTC
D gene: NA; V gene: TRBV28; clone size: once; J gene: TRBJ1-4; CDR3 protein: CASKGRALEKLFF; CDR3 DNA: TGTGCCAGCAAAGGGCGGGCACTTGAAAAACTGTTTTTT
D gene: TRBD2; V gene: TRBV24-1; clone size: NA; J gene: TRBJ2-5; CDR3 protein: CATSDLEQGGETQYF; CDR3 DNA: TGTGCCACCAGTGATTTGGAGCAGGGAGGGGAGACCCAGTACTTC
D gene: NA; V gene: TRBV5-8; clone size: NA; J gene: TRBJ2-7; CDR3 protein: CASSLVGASEQYF; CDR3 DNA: TGTGCCAGCAGCTTGGTGGGGGCGTCCGAGCAGTACTTC
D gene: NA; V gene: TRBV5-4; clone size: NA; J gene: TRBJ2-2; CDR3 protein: CASSFRPAGELFF; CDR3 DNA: TGTGCCAGCAGCTTCAGGCCAGCCGGGGAGCTGTTTTTT
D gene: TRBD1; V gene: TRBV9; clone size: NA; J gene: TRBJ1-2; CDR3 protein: CASSRQGLYGYTF; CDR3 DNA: TGTGCCAGCAGCCGACAGGGCCTCTATGGCTACACCTTC
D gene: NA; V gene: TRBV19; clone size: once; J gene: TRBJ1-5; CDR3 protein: CASSRSGQPQHF; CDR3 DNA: TGTGCCAGTAGCCGTTCAGGTCAGCCCCAGCATTTT
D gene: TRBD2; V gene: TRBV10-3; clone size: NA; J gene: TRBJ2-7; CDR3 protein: CAISETGNSGGRNEQYF; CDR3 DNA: TGTGCCATCAGTGAGACGGGAAATAGCGGGGGGAGGAACGAGCAGTACTTC
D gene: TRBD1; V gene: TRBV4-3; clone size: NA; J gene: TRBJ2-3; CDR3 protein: CASSPGTGDVADTQYF; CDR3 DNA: TGCGCCAGCAGCCCCGGGACAGGGGATGTGGCAGATACGCAGTATTTT
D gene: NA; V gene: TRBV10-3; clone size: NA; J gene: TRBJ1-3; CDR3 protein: CAISDPAAGSSGNTIYF; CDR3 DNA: TGTGCCATCAGTGATCCCGCGGCCGGGAGCTCTGGAAACACCATATATTTT
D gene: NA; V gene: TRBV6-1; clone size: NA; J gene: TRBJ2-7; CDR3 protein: CASSDPARYEQYF; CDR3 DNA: TGTGCCAGCAGTGACCCGGCCAGGTACGAGCAGTACTTC
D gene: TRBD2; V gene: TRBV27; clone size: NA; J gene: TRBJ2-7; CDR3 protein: CASSPLALSSYEQYF; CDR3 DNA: TGTGCCAGCAGTCCACTAGCGCTAAGCTCCTACGAGCAGTACTTC
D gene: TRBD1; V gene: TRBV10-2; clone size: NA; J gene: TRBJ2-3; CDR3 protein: CASSDRASDTQYF; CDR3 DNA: TGCGCCAGCTCGGACAGGGCGTCGGATACGCAGTATTTT
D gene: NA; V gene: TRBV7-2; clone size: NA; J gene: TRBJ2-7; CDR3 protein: CASSFSRGSGEQYF; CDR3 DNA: TGTGCCAGCAGCTTCTCCAGGGGTTCTGGAGAGCAGTACTTC
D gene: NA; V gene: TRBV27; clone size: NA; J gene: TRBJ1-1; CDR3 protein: CASSDLGVNTEAFF; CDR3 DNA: TGTGCCAGCAGCGATTTAGGGGTGAACACTGAAGCTTTCTTT
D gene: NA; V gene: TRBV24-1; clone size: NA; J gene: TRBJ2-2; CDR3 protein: CATSDFKNTGELFF; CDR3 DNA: TGTGCCACCAGTGATTTTAAGAACACCGGGGAGCTGTTTTTT
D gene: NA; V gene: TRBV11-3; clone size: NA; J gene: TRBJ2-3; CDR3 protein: CASSRRTSTDTQYF; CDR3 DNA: TGTGCCAGCAGCCGCAGAACGAGCACAGATACGCAGTATTTT
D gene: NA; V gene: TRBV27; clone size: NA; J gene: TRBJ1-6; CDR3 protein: CASSLGQAYNSPLHF; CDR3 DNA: TGTGCCAGCAGTTTAGGGCAGGCCTATAATTCACCCCTCCACTTT
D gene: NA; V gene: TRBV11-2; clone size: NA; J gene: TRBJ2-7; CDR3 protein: CASSLDNGGRYEQYF; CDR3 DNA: TGTGCCAGCAGCTTAGATAACGGGGGTCGCTACGAGCAGTACTTC